These 30 T cell receptor beta chains share one sample of origin, sequenced in a study of blood T cell repertoires in COVID-19 (dated by TCRdb to between 2020 and 2021). The method behind the library was the immunoSEQ multiplex PCR assay. Held by TCRdb, this immuneACCESS table contains in-frame sequences only and omits some clones. Under half of the omission traces to an unresolved V gene where checked; the cause of the rest is unknown. This sample gives a few hundred thousand clones in total; about 79% of them show up just once. Under 3.5% of the sample is in the top ten clones. Input material: PBMCs or T cells enriched from blood (not recorded which). These receptors all come from a woman aged 60-75 years who had recovered from COVID-19.

The CDR3, as DNA: TGTGCCAGCAGGCCGGGACAGGGGAACACTGAAGCTTTCTTT. It is translated as CASRPGQGNTEAFF. The chain is built from TRBV6-5 and TRBJ1-1; 9 nucleotides match TRBD1. Trimming took 6 bases from V and 1 from J; bases not matched to a gene: 3. This CDR3 contains 14 residues. Germline CDR1 and CDR2: MNHEY and SVGAGI.

This chain joins TRBV19 and TRBJ1-1, with D hard to call. Germline lookup yields CDR1 LNHDA and CDR2 SQIVND (reference sequence). The V end was cut by 3 bases, the J end by 1 base, with 15 bases between. There are 16 residues in the CDR3. CDR3 region: CASSIGIGSRNTEAFF. Written as DNA, the CDR3 is TGTGCCAGTAGTATCGGGATCGGGAGTAGGAACACTGAAGCTTTCTTT.

The chain is built from TRBV5-1 and TRBJ2-2, with TRBD2 matching 8 bases. The J segment lost 4 bases and the V segment lost 0 bases, leaving 8 bases of the junction unmatched. In germline, CDR1 is SGHRS, CDR2 YFSETQ. CDR3 length: 17 amino acids. The CDR3 DNA follows: TGCGCCAGCAGCTTGGCCGGGGTAGCGGGGCTCACCGGGGAGCTGTTTTTT. This codes for CASSLAGVAGLTGELFF.

V gene TRBV27 combines with J gene TRBJ1-2; D possibly corresponds to TRBD1 (5 bases). V lost 6 bases to trimming and J lost 7 bases, with 15 bases between them. The length of the CDR3 is 13 residues. In germline, CDR1 is MNHEY, CDR2 SMNVEV (reference sequence). Written as DNA, the CDR3 is TGTGCCAGCAGCTTCACCCAGGGAAGTGGCTACACCTTC. This gives the protein CASSFTQGSGYTF.

This clone was seen only once. V usage is TRBV3-1 (or the pseudogene TRBV3-2) and J usage is TRBJ2-3; 9 nucleotides align to TRBD2. The V gene end was trimmed by 3 bases and the J gene end by 5 bases; junction bases not matched to a gene: 6. The CDR3 has 15 residues. Germline V CDR1 and CDR2: LGHDT, YNNKEL (reference sequence). CDR3 bases: TGTGCCAGCAGCCACGGCGGGAGGGTTGGAGATACGCAGTATTTT. Protein sequence: CASSHGGRVGDTQYF.

The chain is built from TRBV7-8 and TRBJ2-7; unclear D gene. Trimming left V 1 base short and J 3 bases short, with 19 bases between. CDR3 length: 17 residues. Germline values: CDR1 SGHVS, CDR2 FQNEAQ. The CDR3 loop reads CASSLGRSLDLSYEQYF. CDR3 coding DNA: TGTGCCAGCAGCTTAGGGCGGAGTTTGGATCTCAGCTACGAGCAGTACTTC. Drawing the rest from reference TRBV7-8 and TRBJ2-7, the complete variable domain is GAGVSQSPRYKVAKRGQDVALRCDPISGHVSLFWYQQALGQGPEFLTYFQNEAQLDKSGLPSDRFFAERPEGSVSTLKIQRTQQEDSAVYLCASSLGRSLDLSYEQYFGPGTRLTVT.

This clone showed up just once. The gene calls are TRBV27 and TRBJ2-2; 14 nucleotides align to TRBD2. The CDR3 loop spans 15 amino acids. Germline-derived CDR1 and CDR2 are MNHEY and SMNVEV (reference sequence). Trimming took 4 bases from V and 7 from J; bases not matched to a gene: 2. CDR3 protein: CASSWGLAGDGELFF. CDR3 bases: TGTGCCAGCAGTTGGGGACTAGCGGGAGACGGGGAGCTGTTTTTT.

The chain employs TRBV19 and TRBJ2-1, with 8 positions matching TRBD2. CDR1 is LNHDA, CDR2 SQIVND, per germline (reference sequence). The CDR3 is made up of 12 amino acids. With V trimmed by 9 bases and J by 5 bases, 3 bases remained unmatched. DNA for the CDR3: TGTGCCAGCGGGAGGGTCGACAATGAGCAGTTCTTC. Its protein is CASGRVDNEQFF.

The J gene is TRBJ2-1, the V gene TRBV5-4, with TRBD2 matching 10 bases. The CDR3 has 15 amino acids. CDR1 is SGHNT, CDR2 YYREEE, per germline (reference sequence). V shed 3 bases, J shed 5 bases, and the junction held 5 bases outside the gene matches. CDR3: CASSSSGRADNEQFF. For the CDR3, the DNA is TGTGCCAGCAGCTCCAGCGGGAGGGCCGACAATGAGCAGTTCTTC. The whole variable domain, filled in from reference TRBV5-4 and TRBJ2-1, reads ETGVTQSPTHLIKTRGQQVTLRCSSQSGHNTVSWYQQALGQGPQFIFQYYREEENGRGNFPPRFSGLQFPNYSSELNVNALELDDSALYLCASSSSGRADNEQFFGPGTRLTVL.

J is TRBJ2-7 and V is TRBV7-2; D is uncertain. In germline, CDR1 is SGHTA, CDR2 FQGNSA. Trimming took off 1 base at V and 1 base at J, with 11 bases between the two ends. The CDR3 is made up of 15 amino acids. DNA for the CDR3: TGTGCCAGCAGCTTAGAGCCAGGAACTTCCTACGAGCAGTACTTC. It yields the protein CASSLEPGTSYEQYF.

The chain is built from TRBV7-8 and TRBJ1-1; 8 nucleotides align to TRBD1. V was pared by 3 bases and J by 5 bases, with 5 bases of the junction left unmatched. Germline lookup yields CDR1 SGHVS and CDR2 FQNEAQ. This CDR3 is 14 amino acids long. CDR3 DNA: TGTGCCAGCAGCTTCCAGGGGGCGCTTACTGAAGCTTTCTTT. It yields the protein CASSFQGALTEAFF.

A few counts support this clone. The chain has TRBV10-3 and TRBJ1-5, with D maybe TRBD1 (6 bases). The CDR3 totals 13 residues. V was shortened by 4 bases and J by 2 bases, with 6 bases between the two germline ends. Germline values: CDR1 ENHRY, CDR2 SYGVKD. The CDR3 DNA is TGTGCCATCAGTGCAGGGGGCAATCAGCCCCAGCATTTT. Residues: CAISAGGNQPQHF.

This chain links TRBV18 with TRBJ2-1, with a tentative D call TRBD1 (6 bases). V lost 0 bases, J lost 0 bases, and 15 bases lay in between. Germline values: CDR1 KGHSH, CDR2 LQKENI. The CDR3 is 18 amino acids. CDR3 in amino acids: CASSPPSAGANSYNEQFF. As DNA, the CDR3 is TGTGCCAGCTCACCACCGTCAGCAGGGGCCAACTCCTACAATGAGCAGTTCTTC. Based on the CDR3 plus reference TRBV18 and TRBJ2-1, the full variable domain is NAGVMQNPRHLVRRRGQEARLRCSPMKGHSHVYWYRQLPEEGLKFMVYLQKENIIDESGMPKERFSAEFPKEGPSILRIQQVVRGDSAAYFCASSPPSAGANSYNEQFFGPGTRLTVL.

The chain is built from TRBV7-2 and TRBJ2-7; TRBD2 aligns across 11 bases. V shed 2 bases, J shed 6 bases, and the junction held 12 bases outside the gene matches. Germline lookup yields CDR1 SGHTA and CDR2 FQGNSA. This CDR3 comprises 17 residues. DNA for the CDR3: TGTGCCAGCAGCTTAATCTCCCCCCTAGCGGGAGGCGGCGAGCAGTACTTC. Its translation is CASSLISPLAGGGEQYF.

The gene calls are TRBV25-1 and TRBJ2-5; D might be TRBD2 (6 bases). Trimming took 4 bases from V and 4 from J, leaving 10 bases between them. There are 13 residues in the CDR3. Germline CDR1 MGHDK, CDR2 SYGVNS. The CDR3 region has the DNA TGTGCCAGCAGTGTCGGGGGTAGAGAGACCCAGTACTTC. Amino acids: CASSVGGRETQYF.

This chain links TRBV9 with TRBJ2-7; 7 nucleotides align to TRBD2. The germline V gene has CDR1 SGDLS and CDR2 YYNGEE. The V and J ends lost 4 bases and 5 bases, in that order; junction bases with no gene match: 12. The CDR3 runs to 15 residues. The CDR3 nucleotides are TGTGCCAGCAGCCGAGAGGGAGGGGCAACCCACGAGCAGTACTTC. Encoded protein: CASSREGGATHEQYF. The full variable domain, with the rest looked up from reference TRBV9 and TRBJ2-7, is DSGVTQTPKHLITATGQRVTLRCSPRSGDLSVYWYQQSLDQGLQFLIQYYNGEERAKGNILERFSAQQFPDLHSELNLSSLELGDSALYFCASSREGGATHEQYFGPGTRLTVT.

This sequence joins TRBV6-5 and TRBJ1-1, with TRBD1 as a possible D gene (5 bases). V was shortened by 7 bases and J by 1 base, with 13 bases between the two germline ends. The CDR3 length is 14 residues. Germline values: CDR1 MNHEY, CDR2 SVGAGI. The chain's CDR3 is CASISRQQNTEAFF. The CDR3 DNA follows: TGTGCCAGCATTTCCCGACAGCAGAACACTGAAGCTTTCTTT.

V usage is TRBV2 and J usage is TRBJ1-5; D is uncertain. This CDR3 is built from 14 residues. The V gene lost 6 bases and the J gene lost 4 bases, with 13 bases spanning the gap. Germline lookup yields CDR1 SNHLY and CDR2 FYNNEI. CDR3 protein: CASRERQRNQPQHF. The DNA for the CDR3 is TGTGCCAGCAGGGAGCGGCAGCGAAATCAGCCCCAGCATTTT. Drawing the rest from reference TRBV2 and TRBJ1-5, the complete variable domain is EPEVTQTPSHQVTQMGQEVILRCVPISNHLYFYWYRQILGQKVEFLVSFYNNEISEKSEIFDDQFSVERPDGSNFTLKIRSTKLEDSAMYFCASRERQRNQPQHFGDGTRLSIL.

The V call is TRBV5-1, the J call TRBJ2-5; TRBD2 matches at 13 bases. Trimming at V came to 4 bases and at J to 5 bases, leaving 8 bases not matched to a gene. The CDR3 has 16 amino acids. The germline CDR1 and CDR2 sequences are SGHRS and YFSETQ. This CDR3 is CASSPQTSGGWETQYF. The CDR3 nucleotides read TGCGCCAGCAGCCCGCAGACTAGCGGGGGGTGGGAGACCCAGTACTTC.

The chain joins TRBV7-2 to TRBJ2-7; 9 bases align to TRBD1. Germline CDR1 reads SGHTA; CDR2 reads FQGNSA. The trim removed 5 bases at V and 12 bases at J, leaving 14 bases unmatched. This CDR3 has 14 amino acids. DNA for the CDR3: TGTGCCAGCAGCCTACAGGGGGCGCAGGAGCAACGGTACTTC. It encodes CASSLQGAQEQRYF.

The CDR3 nucleotides read TGCGCCAGCAGTCCAAGTGCGGGGTTTGCCTCCCCGGAGACCCAGTACTTC. Its protein product is CASSPSAGFASPETQYF. The chain recombines TRBV4-1 with TRBJ2-5; TRBD2 is a possible D gene (6 bases). V dropped 6 bases and J dropped 5 bases, with 25 bases sitting between them. CDR1 and CDR2 from the germline V gene are MGHRA and YSYEKL. CDR3 length: 17 amino acids.

The CDR3 is CASSSSRGPGELFF. CDR3 bases: TGTGCCAGCAGCTCGTCCAGGGGGCCCGGGGAGCTGTTTTTT. V and J are TRBV3-1 (or the pseudogene TRBV3-2) and TRBJ2-2; TRBD1 matches 8 bases. The V gene end was trimmed by 5 bases and the J gene end by 6 bases; junction bases not matched to a gene: 5. Germline CDR1 is LGHDT and CDR2 is YNNKEL (reference sequence). The CDR3 has 14 residues.

This clone was observed once. The chain joins TRBV29-1 to TRBJ1-2; weak D call: TRBD1 (5 bases). The CDR3 totals 13 residues. V was trimmed by 5 bases and J by 2 bases, leaving 12 bases between them. The germline gives CDR1 SQVTM, CDR2 ANQGSEA. The CDR3 protein is CSVLAPGNYGYTF. As DNA, the CDR3 is TGCAGCGTTTTGGCCCCAGGGAACTATGGCTACACCTTC.

This clone has only a few counts. The chain carries TRBV7-8 and TRBJ2-7; a possible D gene is TRBD1 (5 bases). The CDR3 is 13 residues long. Trimming cost V 4 bases and J 3 bases, with 10 bases left between them. From germline, CDR1 is SGHVS and CDR2 FQNEAQ. The CDR3 region is CASSSDRLYEQYF. CDR3 nucleotide sequence: TGTGCCAGCAGCTCCGACAGACTCTACGAGCAGTACTTC.

The chain links TRBV15 to TRBJ1-5; TRBD1 matches 8 bases. The germline CDR1 and CDR2 sequences are LNHNV and YYDKDF (reference sequence). This CDR3 spans 18 amino acids. J was trimmed by 7 bases and V by 0 bases; bases with no gene match: 14. The CDR3 sequence: CATSRDSRQGYFGQPQHF. In nucleotides, the CDR3 is TGTGCCACCAGCAGAGATTCGCGACAGGGGTATTTCGGGCAGCCCCAGCATTTT.

The rearrangement uses TRBV6-2 or TRBV6-3 and TRBJ2-7, with D possibly matching TRBD2 (6 bases). The CDR3 loop spans 15 amino acids. The V end lost 6 bases, the J end lost 5 bases, and 20 bases lay between the germline ends. The V gene's germline CDR1 is MNHEY and CDR2 SVGEGT. The CDR3 DNA reads as TGTGCCAGCAGCGACCATCAGGGAGGCGGCAACGAGCAGTACTTC. Amino acid sequence: CASSDHQGGGNEQYF.

For the CDR3, the DNA is TGTGCCACGGCAAGGACAGGGGACTCTTACGAGCAGTACTTC. Amino acid sequence: CATARTGDSYEQYF. This chain joins TRBV10-3 and TRBJ2-7; 9 nucleotides match TRBD1. Trimming removed 10 bases from V and 4 bases from J; junction bases left unmatched: 11. Germline values: CDR1 ENHRY, CDR2 SYGVKD. The CDR3 is made up of 14 amino acids.

The chain employs TRBV14 and TRBJ2-2, with 9 bases matching TRBD2. The CDR3 spans 16 residues. From germline, CDR1 is SGHDN and CDR2 FVKESK. V lost 5 bases to trimming and J lost 2 bases; unmatched junction nucleotides: 6. The CDR3 is CASSSRLAANTGELFF. The CDR3 DNA reads TGTGCCAGCAGCTCAAGACTAGCGGCTAACACCGGGGAGCTGTTTTTT.

This clone is a singleton in its sample. This chain uses TRBV12-5 with TRBJ2-7; 10 bases line up with TRBD1. Per germline, CDR1 LGHNT and CDR2 FRNRAP. V lost 7 bases and J lost 9; bases outside the gene matches: 12. This CDR3 comprises 14 residues. The chain's CDR3 is CASEGATGGHRQYF. In DNA form, the CDR3 reads TGTGCTAGTGAGGGTGCGACAGGGGGCCACAGGCAGTACTTC.

The chain carries TRBV6-2 or TRBV6-3 and TRBJ2-5, with no clear D. The germline V gene encodes CDR1 MNHEY and CDR2 SVGEGT. The CDR3 extends over 14 amino acids. V gave up 2 bases and J gave up 5 bases, with 12 bases separating them. The CDR3 loop is CASSYSLSTETQYF. Written as DNA, the CDR3 is TGTGCCAGCAGTTACAGTCTGAGCACGGAGACCCAGTACTTC.